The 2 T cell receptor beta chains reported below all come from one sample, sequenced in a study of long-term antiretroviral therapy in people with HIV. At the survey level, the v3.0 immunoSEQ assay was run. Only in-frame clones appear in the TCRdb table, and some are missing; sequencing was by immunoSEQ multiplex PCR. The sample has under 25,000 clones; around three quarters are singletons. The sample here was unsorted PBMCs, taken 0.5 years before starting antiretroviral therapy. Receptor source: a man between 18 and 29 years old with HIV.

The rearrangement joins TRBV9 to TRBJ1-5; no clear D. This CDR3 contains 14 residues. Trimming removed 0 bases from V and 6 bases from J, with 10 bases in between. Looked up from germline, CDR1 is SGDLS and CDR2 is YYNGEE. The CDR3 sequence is CASSVGNRGQPQHF. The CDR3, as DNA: TGTGCCAGCAGCGTAGGGAATCGCGGTCAGCCCCAGCATTTT. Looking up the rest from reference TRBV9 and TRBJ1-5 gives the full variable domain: DSGVTQTPKHLITATGQRVTLRCSPRSGDLSVYWYQQSLDQGLQFLIQYYNGEERAKGNILERFSAQQFPDLHSELNLSSLELGDSALYFCASSVGNRGQPQHFGDGTRLSIL.

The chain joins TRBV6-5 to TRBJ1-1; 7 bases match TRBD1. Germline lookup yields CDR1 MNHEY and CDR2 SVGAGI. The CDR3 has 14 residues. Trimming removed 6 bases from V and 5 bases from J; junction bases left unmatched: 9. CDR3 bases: TGTGCCAGCAGACCACAGGGGCCGGGAACTGAAGCTTTCTTT. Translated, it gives CASRPQGPGTEAFF.